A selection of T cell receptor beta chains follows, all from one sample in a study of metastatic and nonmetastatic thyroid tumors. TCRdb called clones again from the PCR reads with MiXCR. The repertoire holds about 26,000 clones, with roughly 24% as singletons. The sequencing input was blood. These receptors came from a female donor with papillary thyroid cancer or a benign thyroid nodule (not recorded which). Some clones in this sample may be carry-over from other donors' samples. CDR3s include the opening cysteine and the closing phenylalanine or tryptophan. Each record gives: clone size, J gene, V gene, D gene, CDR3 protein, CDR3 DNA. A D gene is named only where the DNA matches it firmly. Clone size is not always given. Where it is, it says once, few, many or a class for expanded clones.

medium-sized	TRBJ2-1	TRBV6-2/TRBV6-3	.	CASSSRTTNYNEQFF	TGTGCCAGCAGTTCCCGGACTACAAACTACAATGAGCAGTTCTTC
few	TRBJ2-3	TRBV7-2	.	CASSLADTQYF	TGTGCCAGCAGCTTAGCCGATACGCAGTATTTT
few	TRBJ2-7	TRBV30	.	CAWSLGSDYEQYF	TGTGCCTGGAGTCTTGGATCTGACTACGAGCAGTACTTC
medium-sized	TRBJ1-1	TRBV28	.	CASSLPRSMNTEAFF	TGTGCCAGCAGTTTACCACGGAGCATGAACACTGAAGCTTTCTTT
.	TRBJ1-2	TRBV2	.	CASSADVGGDGYTF	TGTGCCAGCAGCGCTGATGTGGGTGGGGATGGCTACACCTTC
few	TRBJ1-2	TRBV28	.	CAIQYSNYGYTF	TGTGCCATCCAATACAGTAACTATGGCTACACCTTC
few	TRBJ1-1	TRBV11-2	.	CASSYHSNTEAFF	TGTGCCAGCAGCTATCACTCGAACACTGAAGCTTTCTTT
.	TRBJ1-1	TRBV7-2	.	CASSLLRNTGAFF	TGTGCCAGCAGCTTACTGCGGAACACTGGAGCTTTCTTT
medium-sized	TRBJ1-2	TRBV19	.	CASSIGGNYGYTF	TGTGCCAGTAGTATAGGGGGAAACTATGGCTACACCTTC
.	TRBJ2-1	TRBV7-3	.	CASRLTSYNEQFF	TGTGCCAGCAGATTAACTAGCTACAATGAGCAGTTCTTC
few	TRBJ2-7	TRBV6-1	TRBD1	CASRRDRDRSYEQYF	TGTGCCAGCAGAAGGGACAGGGACCGCTCCTACGAGCAGTACTTC
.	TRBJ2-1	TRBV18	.	CASSPPGTPKDEQFF	TGTGCCAGCTCACCACCGGGGACACCCAAGGATGAGCAGTTCTTC
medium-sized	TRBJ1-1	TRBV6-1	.	CASSEPGRNTEAFF	TGTGCCAGCAGTGAACCGGGACGGAACACTGAAGCTTTCTTT
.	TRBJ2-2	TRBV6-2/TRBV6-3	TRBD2	CASSVSAGRAGELFF	TGTGCCAGCAGTGTTTCGGCGGGGAGGGCCGGGGAGCTGTTTTTT
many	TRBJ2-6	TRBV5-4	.	CASSFWGKRSGANVLTF	TGTGCCAGCAGCTTTTGGGGGAAGCGTTCGGGGGCCAACGTCCTGACTTTC
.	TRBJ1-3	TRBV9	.	CASSPRPGGTGNTIYF	TGTGCCAGCAGCCCCCGGCCCGGGGGTACTGGAAACACCATATATTTT
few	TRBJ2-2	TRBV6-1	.	CASSEINTGELFF	TGTGCCAGCAGCGAGATAAACACCGGGGAGCTGTTTTTT
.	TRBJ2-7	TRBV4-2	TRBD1	CASSPTGVGLDEQYF	TGTGCCAGCAGCCCGACAGGGGTTGGGTTGGACGAGCAGTACTTC
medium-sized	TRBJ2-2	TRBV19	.	CASSIVGNQELFF	TGTGCCAGTAGTATTGTGGGGAACCAGGAGCTGTTTTTT
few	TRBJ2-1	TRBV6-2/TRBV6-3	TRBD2	CASSYSMAGGPYNEQFF	TGTGCCAGCAGTTACTCGATGGCGGGAGGCCCTTACAATGAGCAGTTCTTC
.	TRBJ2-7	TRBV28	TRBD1	CASSLIGTAYEQYF	TGTGCCAGCAGTTTAATCGGGACAGCTTACGAGCAGTACTTC
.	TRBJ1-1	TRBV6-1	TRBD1	CASSVNGDSSTGAFF	TGTGCCAGCAGTGTAAATGGGGACAGCTCGACCGGAGCTTTCTTT
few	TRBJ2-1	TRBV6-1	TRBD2	CASRAAGTSGKNEQFF	TGTGCCAGCAGGGCAGCCGGGACTAGCGGGAAGAATGAGCAGTTCTTC
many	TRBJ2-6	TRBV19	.	CASSISGRTYGGSGANVLTF	TGTGCCAGTAGTATTAGTGGCCGAACTTACGGGGGCTCTGGGGCCAACGTCCTGACTTTC
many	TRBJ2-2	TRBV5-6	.	CASNRVGPGELFF	TGTGCCAGCAATCGTGTCGGACCCGGGGAGCTGTTTTTT
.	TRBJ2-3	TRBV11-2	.	CASSPSGWPITQYF	TGTGCCAGCAGCCCAAGCGGGTGGCCTATTACGCAGTATTTT
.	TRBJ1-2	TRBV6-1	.	CASRRDSANYGYTF	TGTGCCAGCCGACGGGATTCAGCTAACTATGGCTACACCTTC
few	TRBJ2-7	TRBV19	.	CASSITSDYEQYF	TGTGCCAGTAGTATCACCTCCGACTACGAGCAGTACTTC
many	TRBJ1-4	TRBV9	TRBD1	CASSVDRGSPATNEKLFF	TGTGCCAGCAGCGTGGACAGGGGGTCCCCTGCAACTAATGAAAAACTGTTTTTT
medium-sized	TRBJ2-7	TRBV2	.	CASSSAGYEQYF	TGTGCCAGCAGCTCCGCCGGATACGAGCAGTACTTC
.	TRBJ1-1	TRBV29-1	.	CSVGGMNTEAFF	TGCAGCGTTGGGGGGATGAACACTGAAGCTTTCTTT
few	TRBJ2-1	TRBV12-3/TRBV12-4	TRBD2	CAITTGLAGSSLYNEQFF	TGTGCCATCACCACCGGACTAGCGGGGTCCTCCCTCTACAATGAGCAGTTCTTC
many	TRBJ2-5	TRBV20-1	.	CSARDGGQVGGETQYF	TGCAGTGCTAGAGACGGCGGACAGGTCGGGGGAGAGACCCAGTACTTC
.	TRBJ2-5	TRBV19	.	CASSIGGTQYF	TGTGCCAGTAGTATAGGGGGGACCCAGTACTTC
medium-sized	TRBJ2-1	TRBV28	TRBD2	CASNSESSGKYNEQFF	TGTGCCAGCAATTCGGAGTCCAGCGGGAAGTACAATGAGCAGTTCTTC
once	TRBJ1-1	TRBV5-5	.	CASSRKGVTEAFF	TGTGCCAGCAGCCGAAAGGGGGTCACTGAAGCTTTCTTT
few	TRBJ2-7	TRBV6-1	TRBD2	CVSGGGGEQYF	TGTGTCAGCGGGGGTGGTGGCGAGCAGTACTTC
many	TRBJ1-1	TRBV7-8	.	CASSSTRETYNEAFF	TGTGCCAGCAGCTCCACCAGGGAGACCTACAATGAAGCTTTCTTT
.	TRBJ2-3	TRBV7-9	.	CATHPFSSTDTQYF	TGTGCCACTCACCCCTTTTCTAGCACAGATACGCAGTATTTT
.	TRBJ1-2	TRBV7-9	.	CASSLTGSDGYTF	TGTGCCAGCAGCTTAACAGGGTCGGATGGCTACACCTTC
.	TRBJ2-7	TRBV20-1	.	CSAARTSSSYEQYF	TGCAGTGCCGCCCGGACTTCCAGCTCCTACGAGCAGTACTTC
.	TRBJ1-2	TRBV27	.	CASAVVGAYCYTF	TGTGCCAGCGCGGTGGTGGGGGCCTATTGCTACACCTTC
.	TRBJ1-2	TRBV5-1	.	CASSLIPGDGYTF	TGCGCCAGCAGCTTGATACCAGGGGATGGCTACACCTTC
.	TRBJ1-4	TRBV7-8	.	CASRTLGQADATNEKLFF	TGTGCCAGCAGAACCTTAGGACAAGCCGATGCGACTAATGAAAAACTGTTTTTT
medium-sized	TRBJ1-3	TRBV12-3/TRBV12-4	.	CASSFSYTIYF	TGTGCCAGCAGTTTTTCATACACCATATATTTT
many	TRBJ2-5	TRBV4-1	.	CASSQGGGGPQETQYF	TGCGCCAGCAGCCAAGGAGGTGGGGGGCCCCAAGAGACCCAGTACTTC
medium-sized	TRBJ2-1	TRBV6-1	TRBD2	CASSSTSGRTEQFF	TGTGCCAGCAGTTCGACTAGCGGGAGAACTGAGCAGTTCTTC